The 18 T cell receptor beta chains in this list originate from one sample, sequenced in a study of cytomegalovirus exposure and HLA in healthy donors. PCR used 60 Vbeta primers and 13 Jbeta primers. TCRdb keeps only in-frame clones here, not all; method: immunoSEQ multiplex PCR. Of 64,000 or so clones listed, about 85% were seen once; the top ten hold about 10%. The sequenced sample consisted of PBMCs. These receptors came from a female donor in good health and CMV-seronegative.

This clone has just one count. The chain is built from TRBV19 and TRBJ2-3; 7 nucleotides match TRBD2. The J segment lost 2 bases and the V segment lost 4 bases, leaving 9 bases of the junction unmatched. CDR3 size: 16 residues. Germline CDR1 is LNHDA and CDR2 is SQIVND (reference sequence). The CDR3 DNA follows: TGTGCCAGTAGTACCTGGGGAGGGGATGTCACAGATACGCAGTATTTT. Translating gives CASSTWGGDVTDTQYF.

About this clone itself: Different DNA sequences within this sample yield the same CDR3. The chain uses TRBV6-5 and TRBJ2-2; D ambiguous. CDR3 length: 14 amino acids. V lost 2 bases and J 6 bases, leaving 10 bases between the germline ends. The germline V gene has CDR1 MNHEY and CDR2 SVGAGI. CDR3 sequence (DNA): TGTGCCAGCAGTTACCGGGTCCTTCCCGGGGAGCTGTTTTTT. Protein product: CASSYRVLPGELFF.

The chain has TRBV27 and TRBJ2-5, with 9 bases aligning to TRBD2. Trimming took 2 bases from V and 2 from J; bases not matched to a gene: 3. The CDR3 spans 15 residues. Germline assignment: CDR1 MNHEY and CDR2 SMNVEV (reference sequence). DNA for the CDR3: TGTGCCAGCAGTTTACTAGCGGGAAATCAAGAGACCCAGTACTTC. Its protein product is CASSLLAGNQETQYF.

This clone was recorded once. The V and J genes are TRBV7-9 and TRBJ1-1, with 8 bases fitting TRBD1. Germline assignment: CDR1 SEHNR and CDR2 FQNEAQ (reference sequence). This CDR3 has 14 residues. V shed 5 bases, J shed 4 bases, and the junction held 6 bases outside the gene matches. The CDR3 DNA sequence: TGTGCCAGCAGCCCGCAGGGGGCGGGCACTGAAGCTTTCTTT. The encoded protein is CASSPQGAGTEAFF.

CDR3 sequence: CASSDTGAAFF. DNA for the CDR3: TGTGCCAGCAGTGATACAGGGGCGGCTTTCTTT. The chain is built from TRBV6-5 and TRBJ1-1; 7 nucleotides agree with TRBD1. Trimming took 5 bases from V and 11 from J; bases not matched to a gene: 5. Germline-derived CDR1 and CDR2 are MNHEY and SVGAGI. The CDR3 extends over 11 amino acids.

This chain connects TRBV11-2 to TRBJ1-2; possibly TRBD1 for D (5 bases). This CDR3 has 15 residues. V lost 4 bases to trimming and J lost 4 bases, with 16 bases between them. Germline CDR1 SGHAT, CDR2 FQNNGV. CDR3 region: CASSSDSQLLYGYTF. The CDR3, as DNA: TGTGCCAGCAGCTCAGACAGTCAACTACTCTATGGCTACACCTTC.

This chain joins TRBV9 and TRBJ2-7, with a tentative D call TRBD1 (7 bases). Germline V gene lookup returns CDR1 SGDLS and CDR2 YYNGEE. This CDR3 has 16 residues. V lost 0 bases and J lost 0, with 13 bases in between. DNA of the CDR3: TGTGCCAGCAGCGTAGAGGAGGGACAGCCCTCCTACGAGCAGTACTTC. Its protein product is CASSVEEGQPSYEQYF.

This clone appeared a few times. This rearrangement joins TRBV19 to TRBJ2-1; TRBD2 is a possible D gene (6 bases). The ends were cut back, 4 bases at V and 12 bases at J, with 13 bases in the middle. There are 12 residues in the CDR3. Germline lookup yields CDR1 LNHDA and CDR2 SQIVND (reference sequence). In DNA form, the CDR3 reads TGTGCCAGTAGTACCAAAGTCGGGGGGCAGTTCTTC. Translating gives CASSTKVGGQFF. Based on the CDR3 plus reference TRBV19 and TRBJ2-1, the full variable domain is DGGITQSPKYLFRKEGQNVTLSCEQNLNHDAMYWYRQDPGQGLRLIYYSQIVNDFQKGDIAEGYSVSREKKESFPLTVTSAQKNPTAFYLCASSTKVGGQFFGPGTRLTVL.

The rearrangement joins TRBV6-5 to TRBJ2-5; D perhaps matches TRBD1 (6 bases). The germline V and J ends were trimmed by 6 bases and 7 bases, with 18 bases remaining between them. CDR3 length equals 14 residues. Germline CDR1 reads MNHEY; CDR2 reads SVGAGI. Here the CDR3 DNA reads TGTGCCAGCAGGATCCGGGACACCTCGGGGACCCAGTACTTC. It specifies CASRIRDTSGTQYF.

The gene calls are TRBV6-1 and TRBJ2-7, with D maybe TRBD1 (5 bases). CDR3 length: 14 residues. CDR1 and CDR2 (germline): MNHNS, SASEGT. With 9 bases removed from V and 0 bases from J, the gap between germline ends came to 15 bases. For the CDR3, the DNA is TGTGCCAGTTATTCGACAGCGAGCTCCTACGAGCAGTACTTC. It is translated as CASYSTASSYEQYF.

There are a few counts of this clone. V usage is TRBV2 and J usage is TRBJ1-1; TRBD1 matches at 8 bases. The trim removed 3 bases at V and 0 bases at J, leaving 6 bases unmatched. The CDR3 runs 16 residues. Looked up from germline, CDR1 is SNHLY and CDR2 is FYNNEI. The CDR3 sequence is CASSDVGTGLNTEAFF. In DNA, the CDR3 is TGTGCCAGCAGTGATGTGGGGACAGGATTGAACACTGAAGCTTTCTTT. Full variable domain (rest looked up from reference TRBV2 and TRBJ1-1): EPEVTQTPSHQVTQMGQEVILRCVPISNHLYFYWYRQILGQKVEFLVSFYNNEISEKSEIFDDQFSVERPDGSNFTLKIRSTKLEDSAMYFCASSDVGTGLNTEAFFGQGTRLTVV.

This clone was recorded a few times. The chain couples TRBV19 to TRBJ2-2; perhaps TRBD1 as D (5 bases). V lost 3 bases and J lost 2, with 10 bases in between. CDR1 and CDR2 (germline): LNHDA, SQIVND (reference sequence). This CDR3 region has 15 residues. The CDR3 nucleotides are TGTGCCAGTAGTATTACGCGGACAAACACCGGGGAGCTGTTTTTT. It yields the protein CASSITRTNTGELFF.

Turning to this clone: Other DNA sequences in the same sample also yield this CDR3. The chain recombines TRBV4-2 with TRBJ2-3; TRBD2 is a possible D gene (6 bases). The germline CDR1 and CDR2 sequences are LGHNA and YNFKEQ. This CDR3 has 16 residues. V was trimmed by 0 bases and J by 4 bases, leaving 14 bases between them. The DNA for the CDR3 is TGTGCCAGCAGCCAAGATCTAGCAGGAGGGCCAGATACGCAGTATTTT. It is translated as CASSQDLAGGPDTQYF.

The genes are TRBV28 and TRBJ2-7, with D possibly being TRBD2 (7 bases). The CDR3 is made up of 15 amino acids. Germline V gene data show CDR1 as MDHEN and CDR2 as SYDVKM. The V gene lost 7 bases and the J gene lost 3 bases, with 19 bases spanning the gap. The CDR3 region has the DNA TGTGCCAGCACACTAGGGGGGGTACCTCTCTACGAGCAGTACTTC. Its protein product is CASTLGGVPLYEQYF.

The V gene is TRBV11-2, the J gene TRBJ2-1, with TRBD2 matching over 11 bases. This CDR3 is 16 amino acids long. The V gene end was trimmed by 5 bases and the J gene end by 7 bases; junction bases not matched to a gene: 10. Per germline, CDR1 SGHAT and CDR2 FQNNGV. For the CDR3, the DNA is TGTGCCAGCAGCGGAAGTACTAGCGGGAGCCGGAATGAGCAGTTCTTC. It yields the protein CASSGSTSGSRNEQFF.

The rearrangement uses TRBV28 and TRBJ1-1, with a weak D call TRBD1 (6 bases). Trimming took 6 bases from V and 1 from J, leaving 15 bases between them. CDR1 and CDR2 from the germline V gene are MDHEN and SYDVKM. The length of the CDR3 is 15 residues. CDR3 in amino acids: CASRGTGTSNTEAFF. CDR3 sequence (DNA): TGTGCCAGCAGGGGGACCGGGACATCGAACACTGAAGCTTTCTTT.

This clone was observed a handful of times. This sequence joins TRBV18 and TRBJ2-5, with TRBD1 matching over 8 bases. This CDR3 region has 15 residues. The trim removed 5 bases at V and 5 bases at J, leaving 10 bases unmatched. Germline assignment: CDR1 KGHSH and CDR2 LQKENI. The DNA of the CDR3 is TGTGCCAGCTCAATCGGGACAGGTCCTGGGGAGACCCAGTACTTC. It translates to CASSIGTGPGETQYF. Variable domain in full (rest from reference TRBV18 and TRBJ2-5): NAGVMQNPRHLVRRRGQEARLRCSPMKGHSHVYWYRQLPEEGLKFMVYLQKENIIDESGMPKERFSAEFPKEGPSILRIQQVVRGDSAAYFCASSIGTGPGETQYFGPGTRLLVL.

The CDR3 sequence: CASRTGAFSTDTQYF. The CDR3 bases are TGTGCCAGCAGGACAGGGGCTTTTAGCACAGATACGCAGTATTTT. The chain carries TRBV7-8 and TRBJ2-3; TRBD1 matches at 8 bases. The germline V gene encodes CDR1 SGHVS and CDR2 FQNEAQ. The CDR3 loop spans 15 amino acids. The trim removed 6 bases at V and 0 bases at J, leaving 5 bases unmatched.